These 31 T cell receptor beta chains were sequenced from one sample in a study of T cell changes during pregnancy in multiple sclerosis. Sequencing was performed with immunoSEQ multiplex PCR; in TCRdb, only in-frame clones are kept and a portion is missing. The table includes tens of thousands of clones, around nine tenths detected once. The material was peripheral blood, obtained in the first trimester of pregnancy. The source is a female donor in good health, enrolled as a control in a pregnancy study.

The V call is TRBV27, the J call TRBJ2-3; D is possibly TRBD2 (6 bases). Trimming took off 3 bases at V and 4 bases at J, with 17 bases between the two ends. Per the germline V gene, CDR1 is MNHEY and CDR2 is SMNVEV (reference sequence). The CDR3 has 16 residues. CDR3 in DNA: TGTGCCAGCAGTTTTCTCGGGAGACCCCCGGCAGATACGCAGTATTTT. Amino acids: CASSFLGRPPADTQYF.

The chain employs TRBV11-1 and TRBJ2-5; D is unclear. Germline V gives CDR1 SGHAT, CDR2 FQDESV (reference sequence). The CDR3 spans 14 residues. Trimming cost V 5 bases and J 5 bases, with 15 bases left between them. In nucleotides, the CDR3 is TGTGCCAGCAGCCGTAGTCCGCTACTGGAGACCCAGTACTTC. This codes for CASSRSPLLETQYF.

This clone came up once. The CDR3: CASSPGIHYGYTF. The CDR3 region has the DNA TGTGCCAGCAGTCCAGGGATTCACTATGGCTACACCTTC. The chain has TRBV6-5 and TRBJ1-2; a weak D match, TRBD1 (5 bases). The CDR3 has 13 amino acids. Germline loops: CDR1 MNHEY, CDR2 SVGAGI. The V end was cut by 5 bases, the J end by 3 bases, with 10 bases between.

V is TRBV28 and J is TRBJ2-2, with TRBD1 as a possible D gene (6 bases). V gave up 6 bases and J gave up 4 bases, with 15 bases separating them. CDR3 length: 15 amino acids. The germline CDR1 and CDR2 sequences are MDHEN and SYDVKM. CDR3 protein: CASRWGQVGTGELFF. As DNA, the CDR3 is TGTGCCAGCAGATGGGGGCAGGTCGGCACCGGGGAGCTGTTTTTT.

The chain links TRBV14 to TRBJ2-7, with TRBD2 matching over 14 bases. Looked up from germline, CDR1 is SGHDN and CDR2 is FVKESK. This CDR3 comprises 17 residues. With 4 bases clipped from V and 7 bases from J, the junction kept 12 bases outside the gene matches. In nucleotides, the CDR3 is TGTGCCAGCAGCCCCGGACTAGCGGGAGGTCCGTTCCTGGAGCAGTACTTC. It specifies CASSPGLAGGPFLEQYF.

The gene calls are TRBV18 and TRBJ2-1, with D hard to call. Between the trimmed V and J ends, which lost 3 bases and 2 bases, there was a span of 11 bases. Germline V gene lookup returns CDR1 KGHSH and CDR2 LQKENI. The CDR3 covers 15 residues. The CDR3 nucleotides are TGTGCCAGCTCACCGCTTACAGTACCCTACAATGAGCAGTTCTTC. The encoded protein is CASSPLTVPYNEQFF.

The chain couples TRBV6-6 to TRBJ2-3; no reliable D call. The CDR3 extends over 13 amino acids. Trimming cost V 4 bases and J 1 base, with 6 bases left between them. Germline assignment: CDR1 MNHNY and CDR2 SVGAGI (reference sequence). CDR3 residues: CASSSLRTDTQYF. The CDR3 bases are TGTGCCAGCAGTTCCCTACGCACAGATACGCAGTATTTT.

The J gene is TRBJ2-7, the V gene TRBV5-5; 13 bases align to TRBD2. CDR1 and CDR2 from the germline V gene are SGHKS and YYEKEE (reference sequence). This CDR3 spans 19 amino acids. V was pared by 4 bases and J by 2 bases, with 15 bases of the junction left unmatched. CDR3 bases: TGTGCCAGCAGCAGGTCGATAGGGACTAGCGGGACTTACCCCTACGAGCAGTACTTC. This translates into CASSRSIGTSGTYPYEQYF.

The V call is TRBV7-5, the J call TRBJ2-7; the table's TRBD1 call for D was not verified on the DNA. TRBV7-5 is assigned pseudogene status. This CDR3 has 15 residues. The CDR3 reads CARSQSGTGLYEQYF. CDR3 DNA: TGTGCCAGAAGCCAGTCCGGGACAGGCCTCTACGAGCAGTACTTC.

This clone was seen more than once but under ten times. The CDR3 coding sequence is TGTGCCAGCAGTGTTCTAATCGGGGTAAATGAAAAACTGTTTTTT. This codes for CASSVLIGVNEKLFF. The V call is TRBV2, the J call TRBJ1-4; D unclear. Germline V lookup: CDR1 SNHLY, CDR2 FYNNEI. The CDR3 has 15 amino acids. The V gene lost 4 bases and the J gene lost 5 bases, with 14 bases spanning the gap.

The chain carries TRBV7-9 and TRBJ2-5, with 10 bases lining up with TRBD2. The germline gives CDR1 SEHNR, CDR2 FQNEAQ (reference sequence). CDR3 length equals 16 residues. Trimming cost V 5 bases and J 1 base; bases outside gene matches: 7. The CDR3 DNA is TGTGCCAGCAGCACCTGGACTAGCGGACGCCAAGAGACCCAGTACTTC. Amino acid sequence: CASSTWTSGRQETQYF.

Regarding this clone: Other DNA sequences of this sample code for an identical CDR3. The gene calls are TRBV5-1 and TRBJ1-2; TRBD1 aligns across 11 bases. The J segment lost 4 bases and the V segment lost 4 bases, leaving 3 bases of the junction unmatched. The CDR3 has 14 amino acids. Per the germline V gene, CDR1 is SGHRS and CDR2 is YFSETQ. Written as DNA, the CDR3 is TGCGCCAGCAGCCTGGGACAGGGGGGCTATGGCTACACCTTC. The encoded protein is CASSLGQGGYGYTF.

The V call is TRBV27, the J call TRBJ2-1, with a weak D call TRBD2 (5 bases). The ends were cut back, 4 bases at V and 0 bases at J, with 7 bases in the middle. This CDR3 contains 14 residues. Germline V CDR1 and CDR2: MNHEY, SMNVEV (reference sequence). The CDR3 region is CASSSLDSYNEQFF. The CDR3 nucleotides are TGTGCCAGCAGTTCACTAGACTCCTACAATGAGCAGTTCTTC.

The chain joins TRBV28 to TRBJ1-5; D is uncertain. The germline V gene encodes CDR1 MDHEN and CDR2 SYDVKM. Trimming removed 3 bases from V and 6 bases from J, with 6 bases in between. The CDR3 spans 12 residues. Here the CDR3 DNA reads TGTGCCAGCAGTTTGACATCTCAGCCCCAGCATTTT. As protein: CASSLTSQPQHF. The full variable domain, its missing parts supplied by reference TRBV28 and TRBJ1-5, is DVKVTQSSRYLVKRTGEKVFLECVQDMDHENMFWYRQDPGLGLRLIYFSYDVKMKEKGDIPEGYSVSREKKERFSLILESASTNQTSMYLCASSLTSQPQHFGDGTRLSIL.

The genes are TRBV2 and TRBJ2-7; 8 bases map to TRBD1. Germline CDR1 reads SNHLY; CDR2 reads FYNNEI. The V gene end was trimmed by 5 bases and the J gene end by 6 bases; junction bases not matched to a gene: 3. The CDR3 is 12 residues long. The CDR3 DNA reads as TGTGCCAGCAGTAACAGGGGGTTCGAGCAGTACTTC. The encoded protein is CASSNRGFEQYF.

This clone came up once. V and J are TRBV5-6 and TRBJ2-7; 9 bases line up with TRBD1. In germline, CDR1 is SGHDT, CDR2 YYEEEE. CDR3 length equals 16 residues. The V gene end was trimmed by 1 base and the J gene end by 2 bases; junction bases not matched to a gene: 7. The CDR3 loop reads CASSLLLGQGTYEQYF. The DNA of the CDR3 is TGTGCCAGCAGCTTGCTTTTGGGACAGGGTACCTACGAGCAGTACTTC.

The chain uses TRBV7-2 and TRBJ1-5; no clear D gene. Germline CDR1 SGHTA, CDR2 FQGNSA. Trimming stripped 5 bases from V and 0 bases from J, with 11 bases between. The CDR3 is 15 residues long. The chain's CDR3 is CASSLEVNSNQPQHF. The DNA of the CDR3 is TGTGCCAGCAGCCTCGAGGTCAATAGCAATCAGCCCCAGCATTTT.

The rearrangement uses TRBV25-1 and TRBJ2-5; possible D gene TRBD2, 5 bases. The DNA matches TRBJ2-7 better at its end, which makes the J call doubtful. The CDR3 sequence is 15 residues long. Germline values: CDR1 MGHDK, CDR2 SYGVNS. This chain's CDR3 is CASSEYKRNAYEQYF. DNA for the CDR3: TGTGCCAGCAGTGAATATAAGCGGAATGCCTACGAGCAGTACTTC.

The V call is TRBV5-4, the J call TRBJ2-7; 11 nucleotides align to TRBD2. Germline CDR1 SGHNT, CDR2 YYREEE (reference sequence). The CDR3 is made up of 15 amino acids. J was trimmed by 1 base and V by 4 bases; bases with no gene match: 4. The DNA of the CDR3 is TGTGCCAGCAGCATGGGGACTAGCGGTTCCTACGAGCAGTACTTC. This translates into CASSMGTSGSYEQYF. Combining the CDR3 with reference TRBV5-4 and TRBJ2-7 gives the whole variable domain ETGVTQSPTHLIKTRGQQVTLRCSSQSGHNTVSWYQQALGQGPQFIFQYYREEENGRGNFPPRFSGLQFPNYSSELNVNALELDDSALYLCASSMGTSGSYEQYFGPGTRLTVT.

The rearrangement links TRBV15 to TRBJ2-1; D is perhaps TRBD2 (7 bases). This CDR3 comprises 13 residues. In germline, CDR1 is LNHNV, CDR2 YYDKDF (reference sequence). Trimming left V 3 bases short and J 6 bases short, with 9 bases between. The CDR3 DNA is TGTGCCACCAGCAGGGGGGGGCGCAATGAGCAGTTCTTC. Its translation: CATSRGGRNEQFF.

This rearrangement joins TRBV7-2 to TRBJ2-7, with unresolved D. Germline V lookup: CDR1 SGHTA, CDR2 FQGNSA. Trimming shortened V by 4 bases and J by 0 bases, and 4 bases separated the two germline ends. The CDR3 spans 12 residues. CDR3 protein: CASSSSSYEQYF. The CDR3 DNA reads as TGTGCCAGCAGCTCCTCCTCCTACGAGCAGTACTTC.

The J gene is TRBJ2-1, the V gene TRBV7-9; a possible D gene is TRBD1 (7 bases). Germline V gene lookup returns CDR1 SEHNR and CDR2 FQNEAQ (reference sequence). V lost 3 bases to trimming and J lost 7 bases, with 22 bases between them. This CDR3 has 17 amino acids. The CDR3: CASSLRGQGLSDNEQFF. CDR3 nucleotides: TGTGCCAGCAGCTTGAGGGGGCAGGGACTGTCCGATAATGAGCAGTTCTTC.

The J gene is TRBJ2-7, the V gene TRBV4-2; 8 bases align to TRBD1. Germline trimming cut 0 bases from V and 5 bases from J; bases unmatched to any gene: 9. The CDR3 has 16 amino acids. Germline CDR1 is LGHNA and CDR2 is YNFKEQ. Here the CDR3 DNA reads TGTGCCAGCAGCCAAGAGGGGCAGGGGGCCGGGAACGAGCAGTACTTC. As protein: CASSQEGQGAGNEQYF.

The DNA of the CDR3 is TGTGCCAGCCTCGACAGGGCCAAGACCCAGTACTTC. This codes for CASLDRAKTQYF. The chain employs TRBV2 and TRBJ2-5; TRBD1 matches 7 bases. Per the germline V gene, CDR1 is SNHLY and CDR2 is FYNNEI. This CDR3 is built from 12 residues. Trimming at V came to 8 bases and at J to 6 bases, leaving 6 bases not matched to a gene.

The genes are TRBV4-1 and TRBJ2-1; D gene unclear. This CDR3 comprises 14 residues. Per germline, CDR1 MGHRA and CDR2 YSYEKL. The V end was cut by 3 bases, the J end by 6 bases, with 12 bases between. This chain's CDR3 is CASSHPFSGNEQFF. In DNA form, the CDR3 reads TGCGCCAGCAGCCACCCTTTTTCGGGCAATGAGCAGTTCTTC.

The J gene is TRBJ2-1, the V gene TRBV6-1, with D possibly being TRBD2 (5 bases). V shed 7 bases and J shed 8 bases, with 21 bases lying between them. CDR1 MNHNS and CDR2 SASEGT come from the germline V gene. This CDR3 is 15 amino acids long. CDR3 nucleotide sequence: TGTGCCAGCACCCTCGGCTGGGGAGTGATCGATGAGCAGTTCTTC. Its translation: CASTLGWGVIDEQFF.

The chain combines TRBV18 with TRBJ1-1, with unresolved D. V lost 3 bases and J 0 bases, leaving 8 bases between the germline ends. The germline CDR1 and CDR2 sequences are KGHSH and LQKENI. The CDR3 loop spans 14 amino acids. The CDR3 coding sequence is TGTGCCAGCTCACCCACCCGGGTGAACACTGAAGCTTTCTTT. Its translation is CASSPTRVNTEAFF.

The chain joins TRBV28 to TRBJ1-2; TRBD1 is a possible D gene (6 bases). CDR1 MDHEN and CDR2 SYDVKM come from the germline V gene. Trimming left V 7 bases short and J 3 bases short, with 15 bases between. This CDR3 contains 14 residues. The CDR3 spells CASTWGGADYGYTF. The CDR3 DNA is TGTGCCAGCACTTGGGGGGGCGCAGACTATGGCTACACCTTC.

The chain is built from TRBV7-9 and TRBJ1-6; 7 bases fit TRBD1. The length of the CDR3 is 15 residues. V lost 3 bases and J lost 8; bases outside the gene matches: 7. CDR1 SEHNR and CDR2 FQNEAQ come from the germline V gene (reference sequence). The CDR3 loop is CASSFLTGTDSPLHF. DNA for the CDR3: TGTGCCAGCAGCTTCCTGACAGGGACGGATTCACCCCTCCACTTT.

The chain employs TRBV11-2 and TRBJ2-7; 7 positions match TRBD2. CDR1 is SGHAT, CDR2 FQNNGV, per germline. J lost 5 bases, V lost 0 bases, and 4 bases had no gene match. The CDR3 totals 14 residues. The CDR3, as DNA: TGTGCCAGCAGCTTAGATGGTGCGGGGGACGAGCAGTACTTC. Encoded protein: CASSLDGAGDEQYF.

This chain connects TRBV5-4 to TRBJ2-3; weak D call: TRBD1 (5 bases). The CDR3 is 15 residues long. V lost 0 bases, J lost 5 bases, and 13 bases lay in between. Germline V gene sequence: CDR1 SGHNT, CDR2 YYREEE (reference sequence). DNA of the CDR3: TGTGCCAGCAGCTTGGCAGGGTCAGCAGGAGATACGCAGTATTTT. It translates to CASSLAGSAGDTQYF.